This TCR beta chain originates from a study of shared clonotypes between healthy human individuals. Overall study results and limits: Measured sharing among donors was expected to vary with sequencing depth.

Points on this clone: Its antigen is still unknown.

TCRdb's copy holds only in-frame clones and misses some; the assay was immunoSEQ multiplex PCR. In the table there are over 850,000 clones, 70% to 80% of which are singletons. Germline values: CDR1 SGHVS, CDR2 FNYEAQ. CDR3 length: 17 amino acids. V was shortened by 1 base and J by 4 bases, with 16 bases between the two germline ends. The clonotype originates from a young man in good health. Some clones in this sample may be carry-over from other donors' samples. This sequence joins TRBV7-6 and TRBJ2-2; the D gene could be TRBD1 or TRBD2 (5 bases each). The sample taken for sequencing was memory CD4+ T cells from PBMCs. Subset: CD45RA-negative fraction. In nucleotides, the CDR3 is TGTGCCAGCAGCTTAGGGTTGGGGACGCGGGTCACCGGGGAGCTGTTTTTT. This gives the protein CASSLGLGTRVTGELFF. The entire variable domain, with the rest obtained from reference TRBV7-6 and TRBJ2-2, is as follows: GAGVSQSPRYKVTKRGQDVALRCDPISGHVSLYWYRQALGQGPEFLTYFNYEAQQDKSGLPNDRFSAERPEGSISTLTIQRTEQRDSAMYRCASSLGLGTRVTGELFFGEGSRLTVL.